This T cell receptor beta chain appears in the sequencing data of a study of neurological immune-mediated disorders. Many counts were recorded for this clonotype. Its antigen is not identified. Healthy controls were blood bank volunteers in Maryland, USA. V lost 0 bases and J 2 bases, leaving 15 bases between the germline ends. The length of the CDR3 is 16 residues. CDR1 is SGHRS and CDR2 is YFSETQ in the germline V gene. Findings and caveats of the study: HTLV-1-associated myelopathy displayed the greatest TCR clonal expansion, and multiple sclerosis exhibited the smallest, lower than that of healthy controls.

TCRdb re-called the 5' RACE reads through MiXCR, storing one row per CDR3 protein. This table holds under 80,000 distinct CDR3 sequences, about 9.7% found once. This chain joins TRBV5-1 and TRBJ2-7; TRBD1 might be the D (6 bases). Sample: PBMCs. This clonotype was obtained from a man aged 45-65 years in good health. The CDR3 sequence is CASSLGQGFPTYEQYF. The CDR3 DNA follows: TGCGCCAGCAGCTTGGGGCAGGGGTTTCCCACCTACGAGCAGTACTTC.